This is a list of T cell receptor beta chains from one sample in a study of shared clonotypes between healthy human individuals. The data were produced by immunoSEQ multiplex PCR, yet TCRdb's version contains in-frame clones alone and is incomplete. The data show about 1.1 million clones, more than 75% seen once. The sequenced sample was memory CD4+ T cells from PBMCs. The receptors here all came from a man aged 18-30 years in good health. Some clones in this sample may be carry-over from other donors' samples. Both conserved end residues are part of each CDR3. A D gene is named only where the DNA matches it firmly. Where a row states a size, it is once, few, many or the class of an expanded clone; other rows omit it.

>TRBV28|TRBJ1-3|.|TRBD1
CASRSGGGYSGNTIYF
TGTGCCAGCAGGTCCGGAGGGGGCTACTCTGGAAACACCATATATTTT
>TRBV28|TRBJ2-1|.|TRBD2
CASSFLGGATGNEQFF
TGTGCCAGCAGTTTCCTCGGGGGGGCCACCGGGAATGAGCAGTTCTTC
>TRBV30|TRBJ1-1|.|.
CAWSVPGAITEAFF
TGTGCCTGGAGTGTACCGGGGGCAATCACTGAAGCTTTCTTT
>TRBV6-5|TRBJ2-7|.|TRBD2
CASRKLAGIYEQYF
TGTGCCAGCAGAAAACTAGCGGGGATTTACGAGCAGTACTTC
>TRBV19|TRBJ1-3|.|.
CASSDDRTFSSGNTIYF
TGTGCCAGTAGTGACGACAGGACCTTCTCCTCTGGAAACACCATATATTTT
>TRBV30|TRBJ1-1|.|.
CAWGGLGSTEAFF
TGTGCCTGGGGGGGGCTAGGGAGCACTGAAGCTTTCTTT
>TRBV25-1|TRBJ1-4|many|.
CASSLPNSEKLFF
TGTGCCAGCAGCCTACCGAACTCGGAAAAACTGTTTTTT
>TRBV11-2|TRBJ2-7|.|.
CASSPYGTRNEQYF
TGTGCCAGCAGCCCGTACGGGACTCGCAACGAGCAGTACTTC
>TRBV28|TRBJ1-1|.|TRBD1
CAQFIIPGGDTEAFF
TGTGCCCAGTTTATAATCCCAGGGGGGGACACTGAAGCTTTCTTT
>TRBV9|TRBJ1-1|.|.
CASSKIEGSREAFF
TGTGCCAGCAGCAAAATAGAGGGCTCACGGGAAGCTTTCTTT
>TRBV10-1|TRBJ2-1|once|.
CASSRLLENEQFF
TGCGCCAGCAGCCGACTCCTAGAGAATGAGCAGTTCTTC
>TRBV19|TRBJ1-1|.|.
CASSIGGSTEAFF
TGTGCCAGTAGTATTGGAGGGTCCACTGAAGCTTTCTTT
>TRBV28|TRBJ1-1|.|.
CASSLWGRGTEAFF
TGTGCCAGCAGTTTATGGGGTCGAGGAACTGAAGCTTTCTTT
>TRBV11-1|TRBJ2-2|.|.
CASSFEVRGNGELFF
TGTGCCAGCAGCTTCGAGGTTCGCGGGAATGGGGAGCTGTTTTTT
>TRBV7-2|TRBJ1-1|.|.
CASSLAGGSPRGAFF
TGTGCCAGCAGCTTAGCGGGAGGGTCTCCCCGGGGAGCTTTCTTT
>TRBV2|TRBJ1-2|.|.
CASSEEGNYGYTF
TGTGCCAGCAGTGAGGAGGGGAACTATGGCTACACCTTC
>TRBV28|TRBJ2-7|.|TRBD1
CASRRQGSYEQYF
TGTGCCAGCAGGAGACAGGGATCCTACGAGCAGTACTTC
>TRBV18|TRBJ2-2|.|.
CASSPHQGYTGELFF
TGTGCCAGCTCACCCCACCAGGGGTACACCGGGGAGCTGTTTTTT
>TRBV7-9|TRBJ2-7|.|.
CASGMQALSYEQYF
TGTGCCAGCGGTATGCAGGCCCTTTCCTACGAGCAGTACTTC
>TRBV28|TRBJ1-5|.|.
CASSLRPGKYNQPQHF
TGTGCCAGCAGTTTAAGGCCAGGGAAGTACAATCAGCCCCAGCATTTT
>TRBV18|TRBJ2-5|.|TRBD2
CASSPLGAPGTSGSVETQYF
TGTGCCAGCTCACCACTGGGAGCACCCGGGACTAGCGGGAGTGTAGAGACCCAGTACTTC
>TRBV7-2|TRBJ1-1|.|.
CASSLGVGGSFF
TGTGCCAGCAGCTTAGGTGTAGGTGGGTCTTTCTTT
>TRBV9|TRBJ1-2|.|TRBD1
CASSPSGQGHYGYTF
TGTGCCAGCAGCCCCAGCGGACAGGGTCACTATGGCTACACCTTC
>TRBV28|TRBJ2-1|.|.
CASSERSPYNEQFF
TGTGCCAGCTCGGAGCGGAGCCCCTACAATGAGCAGTTCTTC
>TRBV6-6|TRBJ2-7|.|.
CASSLSPPYEQYF
TGTGCCAGCAGCCTCTCCCCCCCCTACGAGCAGTACTTC
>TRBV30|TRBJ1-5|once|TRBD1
CAWSRQGGPNQPQHF
TGTGCCTGGAGTAGACAGGGGGGGCCGAATCAGCCCCAGCATTTT
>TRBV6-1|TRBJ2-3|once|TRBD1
CASSGLQGARADTQYF
TGTGCCAGCAGTGGACTACAGGGGGCGCGAGCGGATACGCAGTATTTT
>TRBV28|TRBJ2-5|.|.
CASSPNRANRGSYF
TGTGCCAGCAGTCCCAACAGAGCCAACCGAGGGTCGTACTTC
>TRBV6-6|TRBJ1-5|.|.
CASSYIVNQPQHF
TGTGCCAGCAGTTACATCGTCAATCAGCCCCAGCATTTT
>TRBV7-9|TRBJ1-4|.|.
CASSLVSDIATNEKLFF
TGTGCCAGCAGCTTAGTTTCGGACATAGCAACTAATGAAAAACTGTTTTTT
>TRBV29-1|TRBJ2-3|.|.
CSVGRSSDTQYF
TGCAGCGTTGGTCGGAGCTCGGATACGCAGTATTTT
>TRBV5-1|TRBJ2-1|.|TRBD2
CASSLSGSAYNEQFF
TGCGCCAGCAGCCTTAGCGGGAGTGCCTACAATGAGCAGTTCTTC
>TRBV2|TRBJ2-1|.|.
CASSRRPIEAGNEQFF
TGTGCCAGCAGCCGTCGACCGATCGAGGCGGGCAATGAGCAGTTCTTC
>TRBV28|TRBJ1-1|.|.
CASSLISKEAFF
TGTGCCAGCAGTTTAATTAGCAAAGAAGCTTTCTTT
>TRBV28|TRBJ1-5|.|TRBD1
CASSSGGEGNQPQHF
TGTGCCAGCAGTTCAGGGGGGGAAGGCAATCAGCCCCAGCATTTT
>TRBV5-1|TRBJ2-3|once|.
CASSLVGAHTDTQYF
TGCGCCAGCAGCTTGGTGGGAGCCCACACAGATACGCAGTATTTT
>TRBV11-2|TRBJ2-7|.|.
CASSLGQARDQSYEQYF
TGTGCCAGCAGCTTAGGACAGGCCCGGGACCAGTCCTACGAGCAGTACTTC
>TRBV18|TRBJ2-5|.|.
CASSQMGTLQETQYF
TGTGCCAGCTCCCAAATGGGGACATTACAAGAGACCCAGTACTTC
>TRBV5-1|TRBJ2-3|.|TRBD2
CASRQDLAGVTQYF
TGCGCCAGCCGACAGGACTTAGCGGGAGTTACGCAGTATTTT
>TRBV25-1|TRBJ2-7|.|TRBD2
CASSPGLAGSYEQYF
TGTGCCAGCAGCCCCGGACTAGCGGGCTCCTACGAGCAGTACTTC
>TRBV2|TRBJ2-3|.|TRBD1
CASTPLDREADTQYF
TGTGCCAGCACGCCTTTGGACAGGGAGGCAGATACGCAGTATTTT
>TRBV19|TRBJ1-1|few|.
CASSAAEVGGTEAFF
TGTGCCAGTAGTGCCGCTGAAGTTGGGGGCACTGAAGCTTTCTTT
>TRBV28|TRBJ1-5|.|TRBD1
CASRKGQGASQPQHF
TGTGCCAGCAGGAAGGGACAGGGGGCGAGTCAGCCCCAGCATTTT
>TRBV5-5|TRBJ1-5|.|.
CASSLTGTVGGNQPQHF
TGTGCCAGCAGCTTGACCGGGACGGTGGGGGGCAATCAGCCCCAGCATTTT
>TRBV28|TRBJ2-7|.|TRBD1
CAGGTGPVEQYF
TGTGCCGGTGGGACAGGCCCCGTCGAGCAGTACTTC
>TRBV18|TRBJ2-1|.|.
CASSRILDNEQFF
TGTGCCAGCTCACGAATCCTTGACAATGAGCAGTTCTTC
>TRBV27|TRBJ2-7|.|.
CASSPFGTVRYF
TGTGCCAGCAGCCCCTTCGGGACCGTCAGGTACTTC
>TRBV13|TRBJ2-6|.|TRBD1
CASSSGQGRAGANVLTF
TGTGCCAGCAGCTCAGGACAGGGTAGAGCTGGGGCCAACGTCCTGACTTTC
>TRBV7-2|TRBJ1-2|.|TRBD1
CASSLRTGDYGYTF
TGTGCCAGCAGCCTGCGGACAGGGGACTATGGCTACACCTTC
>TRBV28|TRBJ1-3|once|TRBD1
CASSLPGTAGNTIYF
TGTGCCAGCAGTTTACCAGGGACAGCTGGAAACACCATATATTTT
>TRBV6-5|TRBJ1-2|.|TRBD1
CASRLTGTGGGYTF
TGTGCCAGCAGACTCACGGGGACAGGGGGAGGCTACACCTTC